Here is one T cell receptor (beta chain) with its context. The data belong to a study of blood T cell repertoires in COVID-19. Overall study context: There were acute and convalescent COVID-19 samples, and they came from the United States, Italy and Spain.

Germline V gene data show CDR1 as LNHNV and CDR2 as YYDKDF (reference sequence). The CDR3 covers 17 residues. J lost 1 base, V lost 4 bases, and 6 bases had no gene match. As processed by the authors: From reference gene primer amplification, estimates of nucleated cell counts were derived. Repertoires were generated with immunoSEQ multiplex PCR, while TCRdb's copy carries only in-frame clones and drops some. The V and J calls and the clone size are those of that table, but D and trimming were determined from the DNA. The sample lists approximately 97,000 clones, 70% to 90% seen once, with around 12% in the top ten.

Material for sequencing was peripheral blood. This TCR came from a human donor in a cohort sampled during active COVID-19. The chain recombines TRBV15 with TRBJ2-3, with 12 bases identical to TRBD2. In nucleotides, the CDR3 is TGTGCCACCAGCACTATGACTAGCGGGAGCCGCACAGATACGCAGTATTTT. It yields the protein CATSTMTSGSRTDTQYF.